This T cell receptor beta chain was sequenced for a study of early T cells in non-severe SARS-CoV-2 infection. Whole-study context: The authors sequenced bulk RNA from unsorted whole blood, leaving chains unpaired. General study findings and limits: The matching step, a VDJdb search, favored anti-spike CD8 responses and missed private and CD4 specificities.

At least ten counts were recorded for this clonotype. The target antigen is unknown. Germline CDR1 and CDR2: MDHEN and SYDVKM. This CDR3 has 13 amino acids. The V gene end was trimmed by 5 bases and the J gene end by 2 bases; junction bases not matched to a gene: 2. In the library, individual cDNA molecules carried attached unique molecular identifiers. TCRdb reanalysed the 5' RACE reads using MiXCR and keeps one entry per CDR3 protein. The sample lists approximately 70,000 distinct CDR3 sequences, about 5% occurring once. V and J are TRBV28 and TRBJ2-7; the match to TRBD2 covers 8 bases. This receptor was taken from an adult who was a healthcare worker with PCR-confirmed SARS-CoV-2 infection or an uninfected control (not recorded which). Source: whole blood, taken at baseline. The DNA for the CDR3 is TGTGCCAGCAGTCTTAGCGGGACCTACGAGCAGTACTTC. Amino acid sequence: CASSLSGTYEQYF. Using reference TRBV28 and TRBJ2-7 for the parts outside the CDR3, the full variable domain is DVKVTQSSRYLVKRTGEKVFLECVQDMDHENMFWYRQDPGLGLRLIYFSYDVKMKEKGDIPEGYSVSREKKERFSLILESASTNQTSMYLCASSLSGTYEQYFGPGTRLTVT.